This TCR beta chain was recovered during a study of T cell changes during pregnancy in multiple sclerosis. Data came from immunoSEQ multiplex PCR; TCRdb stores just in-frame clones and leaves some out. The repertoire holds over 45,000 clones, 85% to 90% seen once, with approximately 0.6% in the top ten. Losses at the gene ends were 5 bases for V and 1 base for J; bases not matched to a gene: 9. The CDR3 loop spans 16 amino acids. Looked up from germline, CDR1 is MDHEN and CDR2 is SYDVKM. This receptor was obtained from a female donor with multiple sclerosis, enrolled in a pregnancy study. The specimen was CD4+ T cells from peripheral blood mononuclear cells, collected in the first trimester of pregnancy. The chain recombines TRBV28 with TRBJ2-3, with 7 positions matching TRBD2. This CDR3 reads CASSNPGGGGTDTQYF. The CDR3 nucleotides are TGTGCCAGCAGTAACCCCGGGGGAGGGGGCACAGATACGCAGTATTTT. The full variable domain, rest sourced from reference TRBV28 and TRBJ2-3, is DVKVTQSSRYLVKRTGEKVFLECVQDMDHENMFWYRQDPGLGLRLIYFSYDVKMKEKGDIPEGYSVSREKKERFSLILESASTNQTSMYLCASSNPGGGGTDTQYFGPGTRLTVL.